This T cell receptor beta chain was captured by sequencing in a study of cytomegalovirus exposure and HLA in healthy donors. Looking at the study overall: Earlier, 150 million to 200 million T cells were analyzed, and approximately 110 million unique TCR beta sequences were found among them. Whole-study results and caveats: The authors confirmed in vitro that three CMV-associated chains were specific for CMV antigens. As immune exposure information, only CMV serostatus was available.

For this clone: What it binds is not known.

The study ran its PCR with 60 Vbeta and 13 Jbeta primers. TCRdb's copy holds only in-frame clones and misses some; the assay was immunoSEQ multiplex PCR. The table records around 130,000 clones, 73% of them present only once. CDR3 size: 15 residues. Between the trimmed V and J ends, which lost 4 bases and 2 bases, there was a span of 18 bases. CDR1 and CDR2 (germline): SQVTM, ANQGSEA. The source is a woman in her thirties or forties in good health and CMV-seropositive. The chain carries TRBV29-1 and TRBJ2-7, with a tentative D call TRBD2 (6 bases). The material sequenced was PBMCs. CDR3 residues: CSVASDGWKAYEQYF. The CDR3 coding sequence is TGCAGCGTTGCTAGCGACGGATGGAAAGCCTACGAGCAGTACTTC.